These 6 T cell receptor beta chains were sequenced from one sample in a study of shared clonotypes between healthy human individuals. CD45RO-negative CD8 cells positively selected for CCR7 made up the naive population, which excluded terminally differentiated effector memory CD45RA+ cells. Only in-frame clones appear in the TCRdb table, and some are missing; sequencing was by immunoSEQ multiplex PCR. The sample lists about 2 million clones, about 95% occurring once. The sample taken for sequencing was naive CD8+ T cells sorted from blood. All receptors derive from a man aged 18-30 years in good health.

V gene TRBV6-1 combines with J gene TRBJ2-7; D uncertain. This CDR3 contains 16 residues. V was trimmed by 0 bases and J by 0 bases, leaving 12 bases between them. From germline, CDR1 is MNHNS and CDR2 SASEGT. CDR3 in DNA: TGTGCCAGCAGTGAAGCGCTAGGGCACCCCTCCTACGAGCAGTACTTC. Amino acid sequence: CASSEALGHPSYEQYF.

The genes are TRBV30 and TRBJ2-3; 7 bases line up with TRBD2. The CDR3 is 15 residues long. CDR1 is GTSNPN, CDR2 SVGIG, per germline (reference sequence). V gave up 1 base and J gave up 5 bases; unmatched junction bases: 9. CDR3 in DNA: TGTGCCTGGAGTGCCGGGGCGGGGGAAGGAGATACGCAGTATTTT. Protein: CAWSAGAGEGDTQYF.

The chain combines TRBV6-1 with TRBJ2-1; D call uncertain. Trimming left V 2 bases short and J 4 bases short, with 9 bases between. CDR3 length: 14 amino acids. Germline V CDR1 and CDR2: MNHNS, SASEGT. DNA of the CDR3: TGTGCCAGCAGTGAATTTGGGCTTTACAATGAGCAGTTCTTC. It yields the protein CASSEFGLYNEQFF.

The CDR3 loop is CASSGAGGPGANVLTF. CDR3 nucleotides: TGTGCCAGCAGTGGGGCAGGGGGCCCAGGGGCCAACGTCCTGACTTTC. The chain carries TRBV11-2 and TRBJ2-6, with 8 bases identical to TRBD1. The CDR3 length is 16 residues. The V segment lost 6 bases and the J segment 4 bases; nucleotides outside the gene matches: 8. From germline, CDR1 is SGHAT and CDR2 FQNNGV.

The chain links TRBV6-5 to TRBJ1-2; no clear D. In germline, CDR1 is MNHEY, CDR2 SVGAGI. The CDR3 extends over 14 amino acids. Trimming removed 2 bases at V and 5 bases at J, with 12 bases between. The CDR3 DNA is TGTGCCAGCAGTTACGCGGAGGGCGGTTATGGCTACACCTTC. Protein: CASSYAEGGYGYTF.

The rearrangement links TRBV30 to TRBJ2-2; D not resolved. The CDR3 loop spans 14 amino acids. Germline CDR1 is GTSNPN and CDR2 is SVGIG (reference sequence). The germline V and J ends were trimmed by 1 base and 6 bases, with 12 bases remaining between them. The CDR3 DNA reads as TGTGCCTGGAGTGAAGATCCAGGCGCCGGGGAGCTGTTTTTT. Amino acid sequence: CAWSEDPGAGELFF.